Included here is one T cell receptor beta chain sequence, with context. This clonotype has ten or more counts. Its antigen target is currently unknown. Base qualities are not at hand, and no much larger clone is one base apart. Taken with the paper, the label for time point translates to: patch test 1, 2 weeks after DPC sensitization. The treatment or condition label corresponds to: therapeutic diphenylcyclopropenone sensitization with weekly scalp DPC. Blood at each patch-test visit was drawn before the patch test was applied. Patients were eligible if aged 18 to 70, diagnosed with alopecia and judged suitable for DPC therapy, and pregnant patients were excluded. Total RNA was extracted from unfractionated whole blood that had been collected in Tempus Blood RNA tubes. Libraries were built with RACE. The reads were generated on a NextSeq 500. Library preparation attached unique molecular identifiers to individual cDNA molecules for quantitative, reproducible TCR counting. For every blood RNA sample, sequencing covered both the TCR alpha and TCR beta chains. For the original study's pipeline: A median of approximately 96,000 TCRs per sample was observed, with a range of 23,224 to 690,600. V, J and CDR3 annotation of the TCR reads was performed with the Decombinator software suite. To make PS versus PT1 abundance plots, every sample was subsampled to the same number of TCRs (28,000). TCRs were defined as expanded if absent before sensitization and observed at least eight times at the 2-week time point. Clones were called with MiXCR by TCRdb after fastp trimmed the public reads at Q25, and only in-frame beta chains were retained. A single entry per CDR3 protein holds the most common genes and DNA from its merged rows. These V and J calls rely on TCRdb rather than the paper's analysis. Here the sample has some 400,000 distinct CDR3 sequences; roughly 4.8% occur a single time. The ten largest make up 2% to 2.5% of the sample.

These data belong to a study of human T cells and chemical hapten exposure (dated by TCRdb to the early 2020s). Describing the broader study: For sensitization, 2% DPC in acetone was applied to an approximately 2 cm by approximately 2 cm area of upper inner arm skin. In alopecia patients, the study followed how the peripheral blood TCR repertoire changed in vivo over primary and secondary sensitization to diphenylcyclopropenone (DPC), a hapten. Most of the patients in the cohort were female, and the cohort covered alopecia areata with under or over 50% scalp involvement, alopecia totalis and alopecia universalis. Patients additionally received weekly therapeutic DPC doses to the scalp throughout the roughly 26-week study period. Patch testing on the upper back used Finn chambers containing 0.01% DPC, with scoring done after 6 days according to International Contact Dermatitis Research Group standards. Libraries were pooled for sequencing, and per-sample TCR yields varied mainly because of small differences in library volumes within the pool. Blood was sampled from patients pre-sensitization (week 0) and at 2, 6 and about 24 weeks after DPC sensitization. For TCR sequencing, blood came from 25 to 35 alopecia patients at anywhere from one to four time points (pre-sensitization, 2, 6 and 24 weeks). The study at large found these results: Compared with pre-sensitization or healthy control sets, expanded TCRs formed significantly more large CDR3 similarity clusters, which is consistent with antigen-driven responses. Alopecia, a presumed autoimmune disease, was present in all patients, so the immune response of the patients might differ from that of healthy individuals. Patch test score correlated positively with the number of PT1 expanded TCRs, reaching significance at thresholds 8, 16 and 32 but not at 4. After repeated subsampling, changes were observed in the strength of the expansion versus patch-test correlation and in the threshold at which the correlation became significant. The number of TCRs above 1 in 1000 frequency did not change with DPC sensitization; there was no evidence of global repertoire structure alterations.

In the germline V gene, CDR1 corresponds to SGHTA and CDR2 to FQGNSA. The CDR3 goes from the cysteine to the phenylalanine over 14 residues. Left in the record is the CDR3 DNA by itself, 42 bases read in frame from the first base. V was cut back by 4 bases and J by 0 bases, leaving a gap of 9 bases between them. The source was whole blood, collected in connection with sensitization to the hapten diphenylcyclopropenone (DPC). Recombination connected TRBV7-2 to TRBJ1-1; no D gene can be assigned with confidence. The TCR originated in a woman aged 50 to 60 with alopecia areata. Some clones in this sample may be carry-over from other donors' samples. For the CDR3, the sequence is CASSSTPLNTEAFF. The DNA reads TGTGCCAGCAGCTCGACCCCTTTGAACACTGAAGCTTTCTTT.